These T cell receptor beta chains were read from a single sample in a study of shared T cell receptors in the human thymus. TCRdb keeps only in-frame clones here, not all; method: immunoSEQ multiplex PCR. The sample has about 660,000 clones; around 87% are singletons. The same data also went into a second study, on human thymus T cells.

The sample taken for sequencing was thymocytes. Receptor source: a boy in the first two years of life with a congenital heart defect. CDR3s leave out the opening cysteine and the closing phenylalanine or tryptophan. The D gene is left open where the match is weak.

d_call	v_call	j_call	cdr3_aa
-	TRBV15	TRBJ1-5	ATSSSWSEGGGNQPQH
TRBD2	TRBV30	TRBJ2-1	AWSGRNSRAGGPKNSYNEQF
-	TRBV9	TRBJ2-7	ASSVAGTLGGMEQY
TRBD1	TRBV11-3	TRBJ2-2	ASSSPGQEHTGELF
TRBD1	TRBV7-9	TRBJ2-3	ASSPPGTGGGTDTQY
-	TRBV19	TRBJ2-3	ASSPRDFSPLSTDTQY
TRBD2	TRBV12-5	TRBJ2-7	ASGLMSGSDYEQY
-	TRBV5-1	TRBJ2-1	ASSSVGTGFSYNEQF
-	TRBV6-1	TRBJ2-7	AIAGLAYGIEQY
TRBD2	TRBV6-1	TRBJ2-1	ASSEGSGRFDNEQF
TRBD2	TRBV4-2	TRBJ2-2	ASSQDPGLAQTGELF
-	TRBV1	TRBJ1-5	TSSFLLPQH
-	TRBV7-9	TRBJ2-3	ASSLAKAPGFSTDTQY
TRBD2	TRBV27	TRBJ2-7	ASSATKPGLAGGPGEQY
TRBD1	TRBV7-2	TRBJ2-3	ASSSITTGPSSDTQY
TRBD2	TRBV5-1	TRBJ2-7	ASSLAELAGGALVDEQY
TRBD1	TRBV4-2	TRBJ2-3	ASSSSYRGTPDTQY
-	TRBV4-2	TRBJ1-5	ASSQHSAGPNSNQPQH
-	TRBV5-4	TRBJ1-2	ASSLVGKGNYGYT
-	TRBV4-3	TRBJ1-2	ASSQGGSGYT
TRBD1	TRBV14	TRBJ2-5	ASTGQGQETQY
-	TRBV15	TRBJ2-5	ATSRDIRQFQETQY
TRBD2	TRBV19	TRBJ2-1	ASSIERGGYNEQF
TRBD2	TRBV28	TRBJ2-7	ASSSIAGGTYEQY
TRBD2	TRBV7-9	TRBJ2-1	ASSSGLAGVEQF
-	TRBV10-3	TRBJ2-7	AISESGTGADYEQY
TRBD1	TRBV27	TRBJ2-7	ASGTGEYEQY
TRBD1	TRBV7-8	TRBJ1-2	ASSLESRRQGSDYGYT
TRBD1	TRBV23-1	TRBJ1-5	ASSQSTGGHLSFSNQPQH
-	TRBV27	TRBJ1-2	ASTHHGGSNYGYT
-	TRBV27	TRBJ2-5	ASSSRGAERQETQY
TRBD1	TRBV25-1	TRBJ1-1	ASSEGRGRDTEAF
TRBD2	TRBV7-4	TRBJ2-1	ASSLRYVSGNRAGASDNEQF
-	TRBV5-4	TRBJ1-3	ASSRYGSRSSGNTIY
TRBD1	TRBV7-8	TRBJ1-1	ASSSHTKTDRGLPRHEAF
-	TRBV21-1	TRBJ1-2	ASSKQGAANYGYT
TRBD2	TRBV14	TRBJ2-3	ASSLEETSGSADTQY
TRBD2	TRBV6-1	TRBJ2-1	ASSGPERESYNEQF
-	TRBV14	TRBJ2-1	ASVGSGPYNEQF
TRBD1	TRBV10-2	TRBJ2-7	ASSGDRGDEQY
TRBD2	TRBV19	TRBJ2-2	ASSIWGLAGGDTLAGELF
TRBD2	TRBV9	TRBJ2-4	ASSPYLAGVGREGLLAKNIQY
-	TRBV4-1	TRBJ2-1	ASSQVGPGPQSTEQF
TRBD2	TRBV5-5	TRBJ2-7	ASSPLQAGGSYEQY
-	TRBV10-3	TRBJ2-7	AIRDGPGGHEQY